A selection of T cell receptor beta chains follows, all from one sample in a study of T-cell memory formation after mild COVID-19. MiXCR, applied by TCRdb to the 5' RACE reads, yields one record per CDR3 protein. The profile shows 350,000 to 400,000 distinct CDR3 sequences, roughly 20% of them singletons. The sample was PBMCs or a T cell subset sorted from them (not recorded which). The receptors shown here come from an adult woman who had mild COVID-19 (a few samples of this study predate the infection). Cell type and time point are not known. Each CDR3 is given with its conserved first and last residue. A D gene is named only where the DNA matches it firmly. Clone size appears in some rows only: once, few, many, or a class for an expanded clone.

V: TRBV20-1; D: .; J: TRBJ2-7; size: .; CDR3: CSGAQGASYEQYF; DNA: TGCAGTGGGGCACAGGGCGCCTCCTACGAGCAGTACTTC
V: TRBV18; D: .; J: TRBJ2-7; size: .; CDR3: CASSPPATVRIEQYF; DNA: TGTGCCAGCTCACCACCGGCCACAGTCCGCATCGAGCAGTACTTC
V: TRBV12-3/TRBV12-4; D: TRBD1; J: TRBJ1-2; size: many; CDR3: CASRIGRGQQGYTF; DNA: TGTGCCAGCAGGATAGGGAGGGGGCAGCAAGGCTACACCTTC
V: TRBV7-2; D: .; J: TRBJ1-5; size: few; CDR3: CASSLGVAVQPQHF; DNA: TGTGCCAGCAGCTTAGGGGTGGCGGTGCAGCCCCAGCATTTT
V: TRBV12-3/TRBV12-4; D: .; J: TRBJ1-2; size: .; CDR3: CASSSYRAPYGYTF; DNA: TGTGCCAGCAGTTCTTACAGGGCTCCTTATGGCTACACCTTC
V: TRBV6-6; D: TRBD2; J: TRBJ2-7; size: .; CDR3: CASTLAVDGEQYF; DNA: TGTGCCAGCACTCTAGCGGTCGATGGGGAGCAGTACTTC
V: TRBV30; D: .; J: TRBJ2-7; size: few; CDR3: CAWRMGLGYEQYF; DNA: TGTGCCTGGAGAATGGGATTGGGCTACGAGCAGTACTTC
V: TRBV3-1; D: TRBD1; J: TRBJ2-7; size: .; CDR3: CASRRGQGSFDEQYF; DNA: TGTGCCAGCAGGCGCGGACAGGGGAGTTTCGACGAGCAGTACTTC
V: TRBV12-3/TRBV12-4; D: .; J: TRBJ2-7; size: .; CDR3: CASSFVRAGEQYF; DNA: TGTGCCAGCAGTTTTGTACGGGCTGGCGAGCAGTACTTC
V: TRBV12-3/TRBV12-4; D: TRBD1; J: TRBJ1-4; size: many; CDR3: CASSLSTGGRALFF; DNA: TGTGCCAGCAGTTTAAGCACAGGGGGAAGAGCGCTGTTTTTT
V: TRBV5-4; D: .; J: TRBJ2-1; size: few; CDR3: CASSSRVAGLEQFF; DNA: TGTGCCAGCAGCTCTAGGGTGGCCGGGCTTGAGCAGTTCTTC
V: TRBV18; D: .; J: TRBJ1-1; size: .; CDR3: CASSPWGAVAEAFF; DNA: TGTGCCAGCTCACCATGGGGGGCCGTTGCTGAAGCTTTCTTT
V: TRBV7-2; D: .; J: TRBJ2-5; size: few; CDR3: CASTPSTTPGKTQYF; DNA: TGTGCCAGCACCCCATCGACGACCCCAGGCAAAACCCAGTACTTC
V: TRBV29-1; D: .; J: TRBJ2-5; size: .; CDR3: CSVQARETQYF; DNA: TGCAGCGTTCAGGCCCGGGAGACCCAGTACTTC
V: TRBV6-5; D: .; J: TRBJ2-2; size: .; CDR3: CASSYGPGELFF; DNA: TGTGCCAGCAGTTACGGGCCCGGGGAGCTGTTTTTT